A single sample gave rise to the 7 T cell receptor beta chains below, sequenced in a study of regulatory dendritic cells for organ transplantation. Assay used: immunoSEQ multiplex PCR; TCRdb lists only in-frame clones, some missing. Found here are over 10,000 clones, 85% to 90% of them singletons; the top ten hold roughly 0.22%. Allogeneic regulatory or mature dendritic cells were co-cultured for roughly five days with CFSE-labeled sorted T cells at 1:10. These TCRs are of unknown antigen specificity. The sample was naive CD8+ T cells from blood cultured with regulatory dendritic cells. The subset here: CD45RA+ naive T cells. Receptors were obtained from a human donor in good health.

The table lists this clone with a count of one. The chain employs TRBV7-8 and TRBJ2-1; D is undetermined. Germline V lookup: CDR1 SGHVS, CDR2 FQNEAQ. This CDR3 spans 17 amino acids. V lost 3 bases, J lost 0 bases, and 15 bases lay in between. Here the CDR3 reads CASSLTPGASSYNEQFF. CDR3 DNA sequence: TGTGCCAGCAGCTTGACGCCGGGTGCAAGCTCCTACAATGAGCAGTTCTTC.

The chain uses TRBV28 and TRBJ1-5; D might be TRBD1 (5 bases). The CDR3 consists of 13 residues. In germline, CDR1 is MDHEN, CDR2 SYDVKM. V lost 8 bases and J lost 6, with 14 bases in between. The CDR3 here is CASAGGGIQPQHF. Written as DNA, the CDR3 is TGTGCCAGCGCTGGGGGAGGAATTCAGCCCCAGCATTTT.

The CDR3 spells CAWSVGLAGPDNEQFF. The CDR3 DNA follows: TGTGCCTGGAGTGTAGGTCTAGCGGGACCTGACAATGAGCAGTTCTTC. The V call is TRBV30, the J call TRBJ2-1; 9 bases are shared with TRBD2. With V trimmed by 0 bases and J by 5 bases, 8 bases remained unmatched. CDR1 is GTSNPN and CDR2 is SVGIG in the germline V gene (reference sequence). The CDR3 runs 16 residues.

This clone was seen only a few times. The J gene is TRBJ1-1, the V gene TRBV4-1; D not certain. V lost 4 bases to trimming and J lost 6 bases, with 12 bases between them. The CDR3 totals 13 residues. CDR1 and CDR2 from the germline V gene are MGHRA and YSYEKL. In DNA, the CDR3 is TGCGCCAGCAGCCGTAACTTCGTCGCTGAAGCTTTCTTT. The encoded protein is CASSRNFVAEAFF.

The J gene is TRBJ2-7, the V gene TRBV15, with TRBD1 identical over 7 bases. Germline loops: CDR1 LNHNV, CDR2 YYDKDF (reference sequence). The CDR3 has 15 residues. V lost 0 bases to trimming and J lost 5 bases; unmatched junction nucleotides: 7. In nucleotides, the CDR3 is TGTGCCACCAGCAGAGATCGTGACAGGGCGCACGAGCAGTACTTC. It is translated as CATSRDRDRAHEQYF.

The chain couples TRBV4-3 to TRBJ2-1; possibly TRBD1 for D (6 bases). The CDR3 extends over 14 amino acids. Germline CDR1 reads LGHNA; CDR2 reads YSLEER. Deletions cut 3 bases from V and 8 bases from J, with 14 bases between. The CDR3 loop reads CASSQGQLMHEQFF. CDR3 coding DNA: TGCGCCAGCAGCCAGGGACAACTGATGCATGAGCAGTTCTTC.

The chain combines TRBV27 with TRBJ1-6; D gene ambiguous. CDR1 and CDR2 from the germline V gene are MNHEY and SMNVEV (reference sequence). V lost 4 bases, J lost 7 bases, and 11 bases lay in between. This CDR3 is built from 14 residues. CDR3 sequence: CASSSGSLNSPLHF. The CDR3 DNA follows: TGTGCCAGCAGTTCCGGGAGCCTGAATTCACCCCTCCACTTT.